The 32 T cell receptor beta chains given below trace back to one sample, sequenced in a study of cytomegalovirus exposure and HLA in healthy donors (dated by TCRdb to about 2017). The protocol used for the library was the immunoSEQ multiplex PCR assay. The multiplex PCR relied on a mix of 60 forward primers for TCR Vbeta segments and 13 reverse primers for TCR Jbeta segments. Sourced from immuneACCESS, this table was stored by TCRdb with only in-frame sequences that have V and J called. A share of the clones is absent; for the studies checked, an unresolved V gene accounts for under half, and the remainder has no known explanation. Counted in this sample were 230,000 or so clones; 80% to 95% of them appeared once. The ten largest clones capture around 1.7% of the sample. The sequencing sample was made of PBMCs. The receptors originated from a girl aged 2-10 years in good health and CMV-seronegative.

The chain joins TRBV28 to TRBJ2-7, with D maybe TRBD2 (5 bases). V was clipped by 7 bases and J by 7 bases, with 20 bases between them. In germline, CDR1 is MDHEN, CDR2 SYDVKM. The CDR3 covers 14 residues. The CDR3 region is CASTGHDGIAEQYF. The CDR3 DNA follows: TGTGCCAGCACGGGCCACGACGGGATCGCGGAGCAGTACTTC.

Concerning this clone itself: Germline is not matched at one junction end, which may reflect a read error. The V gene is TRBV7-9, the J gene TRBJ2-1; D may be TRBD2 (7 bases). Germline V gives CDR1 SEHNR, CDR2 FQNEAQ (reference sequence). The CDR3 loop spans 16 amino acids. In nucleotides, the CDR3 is TGTTCCAGCAGCTTTCCGTCGACTAGGGGGGGCCATGAGCAGTTCTTC. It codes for CSSSFPSTRGGHEQFF.

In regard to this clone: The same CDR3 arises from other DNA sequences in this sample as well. CDR3 protein: CASSFRYEQYF. Written as DNA, the CDR3 is TGTGCCAGCAGTTTCCGGTACGAGCAGTACTTC. The V and J genes are TRBV28 and TRBJ2-7; D not certain. The V gene lost 3 bases and the J gene lost 4 bases, with 4 bases spanning the gap. CDR1 and CDR2 from the germline V gene are MDHEN and SYDVKM. The CDR3 is 11 residues long. The whole variable domain, remainder taken from reference TRBV28 and TRBJ2-7, is DVKVTQSSRYLVKRTGEKVFLECVQDMDHENMFWYRQDPGLGLRLIYFSYDVKMKEKGDIPEGYSVSREKKERFSLILESASTNQTSMYLCASSFRYEQYFGPGTRLTVT.

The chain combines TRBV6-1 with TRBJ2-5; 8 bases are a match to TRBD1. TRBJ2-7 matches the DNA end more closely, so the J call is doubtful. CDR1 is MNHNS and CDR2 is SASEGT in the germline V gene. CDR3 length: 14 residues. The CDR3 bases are TGTGCCAGCAGAAGATGGACAGGGAGCTACGAGCAGTACTTC. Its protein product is CASRRWTGSYEQYF.

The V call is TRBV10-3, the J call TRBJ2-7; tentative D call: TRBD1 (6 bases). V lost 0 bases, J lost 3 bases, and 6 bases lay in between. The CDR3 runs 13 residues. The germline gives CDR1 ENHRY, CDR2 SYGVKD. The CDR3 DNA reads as TGTGCCATCAGTGAGTCGACAGGCTACGAGCAGTACTTC. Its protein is CAISESTGYEQYF.

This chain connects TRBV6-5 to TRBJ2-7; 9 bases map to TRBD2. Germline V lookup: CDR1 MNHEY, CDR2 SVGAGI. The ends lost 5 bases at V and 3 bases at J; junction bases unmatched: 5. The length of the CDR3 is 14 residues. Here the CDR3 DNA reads TGTGCCAGCAGTGGGGGACTAGCACGCTACGAGCAGTACTTC. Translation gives CASSGGLARYEQYF.

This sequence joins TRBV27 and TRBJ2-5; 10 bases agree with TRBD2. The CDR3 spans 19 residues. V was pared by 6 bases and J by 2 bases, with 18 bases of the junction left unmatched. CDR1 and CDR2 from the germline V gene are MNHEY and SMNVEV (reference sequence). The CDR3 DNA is TGTGCCAGCAGACCTCTGGGAGCGGGGGGGCCGTTAACTCAAGAGACCCAGTACTTC. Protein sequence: CASRPLGAGGPLTQETQYF.

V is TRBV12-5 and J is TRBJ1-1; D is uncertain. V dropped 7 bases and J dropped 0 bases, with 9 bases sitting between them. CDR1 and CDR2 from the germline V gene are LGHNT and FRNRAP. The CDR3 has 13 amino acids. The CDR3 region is CASATEMNTEAFF. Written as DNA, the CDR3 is TGTGCTAGTGCAACAGAGATGAACACTGAAGCTTTCTTT.

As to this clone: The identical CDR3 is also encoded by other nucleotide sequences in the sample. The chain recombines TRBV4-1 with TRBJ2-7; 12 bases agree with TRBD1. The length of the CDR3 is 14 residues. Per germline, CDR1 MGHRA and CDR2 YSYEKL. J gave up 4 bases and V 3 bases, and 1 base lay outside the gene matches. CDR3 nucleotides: TGCGCCAGCAGCCAGGGACAGGGGGCTTACGAGCAGTACTTC. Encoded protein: CASSQGQGAYEQYF.

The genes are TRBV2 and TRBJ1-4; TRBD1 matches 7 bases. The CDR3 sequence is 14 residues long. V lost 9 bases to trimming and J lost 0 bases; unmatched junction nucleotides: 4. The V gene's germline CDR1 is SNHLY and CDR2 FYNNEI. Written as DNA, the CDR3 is TGTGCCAGTATACAGGGGACAACTAATGAAAAACTGTTTTTT. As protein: CASIQGTTNEKLFF.

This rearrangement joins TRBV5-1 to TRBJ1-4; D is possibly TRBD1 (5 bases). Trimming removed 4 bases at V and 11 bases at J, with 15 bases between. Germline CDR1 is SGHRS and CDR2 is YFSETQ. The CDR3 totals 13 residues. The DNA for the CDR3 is TGCGCCAGCAGCGGATCTTCGACAGAGAAACTGTTTTTT. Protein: CASSGSSTEKLFF.

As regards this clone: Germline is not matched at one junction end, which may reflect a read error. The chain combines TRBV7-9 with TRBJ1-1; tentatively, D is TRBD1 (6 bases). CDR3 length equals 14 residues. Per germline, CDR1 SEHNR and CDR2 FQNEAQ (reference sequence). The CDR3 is CSSSFGGAWTEAFF. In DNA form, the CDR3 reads TGTTCCAGCAGCTTTGGGGGGGCGTGGACTGAAGCTTTCTTT.

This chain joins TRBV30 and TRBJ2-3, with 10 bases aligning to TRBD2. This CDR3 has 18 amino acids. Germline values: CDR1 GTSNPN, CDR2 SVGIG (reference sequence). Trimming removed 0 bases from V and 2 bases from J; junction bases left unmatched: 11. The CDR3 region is CAWSVPSGGPAFTDTQYF. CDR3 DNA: TGTGCCTGGAGTGTACCTAGCGGGGGCCCTGCGTTCACAGATACGCAGTATTTT.

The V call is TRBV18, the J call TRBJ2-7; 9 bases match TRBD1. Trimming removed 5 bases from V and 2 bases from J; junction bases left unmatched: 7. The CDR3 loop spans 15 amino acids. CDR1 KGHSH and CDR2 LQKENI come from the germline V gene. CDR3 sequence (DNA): TGTGCCAGCTCAACCCGGACAGGGGCTACCTACGAGCAGTACTTC. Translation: CASSTRTGATYEQYF.

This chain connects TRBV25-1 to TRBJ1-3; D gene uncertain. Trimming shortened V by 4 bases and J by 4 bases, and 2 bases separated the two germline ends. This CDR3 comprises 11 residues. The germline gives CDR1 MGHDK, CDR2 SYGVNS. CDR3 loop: CASSAGNTIYF. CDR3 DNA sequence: TGTGCCAGCAGTGCGGGAAACACCATATATTTT.

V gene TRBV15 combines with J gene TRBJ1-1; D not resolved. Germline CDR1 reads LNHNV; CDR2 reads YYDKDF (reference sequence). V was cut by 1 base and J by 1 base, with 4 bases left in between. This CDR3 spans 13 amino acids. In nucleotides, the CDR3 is TGTGCCACCAGCAGAGTCGGGAACACTGAAGCTTTCTTT. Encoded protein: CATSRVGNTEAFF.

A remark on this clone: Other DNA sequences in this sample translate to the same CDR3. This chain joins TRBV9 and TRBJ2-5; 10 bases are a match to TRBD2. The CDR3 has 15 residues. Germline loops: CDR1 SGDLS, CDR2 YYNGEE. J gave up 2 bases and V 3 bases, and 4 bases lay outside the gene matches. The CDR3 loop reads CASSAVAGGQETQYF. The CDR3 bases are TGTGCCAGCAGCGCGGTAGCGGGAGGTCAAGAGACCCAGTACTTC.

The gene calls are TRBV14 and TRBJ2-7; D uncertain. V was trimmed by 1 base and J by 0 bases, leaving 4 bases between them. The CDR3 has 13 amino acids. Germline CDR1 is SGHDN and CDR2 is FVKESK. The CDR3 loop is CASSQANSYEQYF. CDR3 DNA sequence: TGTGCCAGCAGCCAAGCTAACTCCTACGAGCAGTACTTC.

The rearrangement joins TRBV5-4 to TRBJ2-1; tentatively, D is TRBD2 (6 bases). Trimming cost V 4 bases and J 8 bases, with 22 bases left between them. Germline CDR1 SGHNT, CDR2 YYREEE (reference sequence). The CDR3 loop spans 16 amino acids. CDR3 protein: CASSKETSSGSDEQFF. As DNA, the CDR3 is TGTGCCAGCAGCAAAGAGACTAGTTCGGGCTCCGATGAGCAGTTCTTC.

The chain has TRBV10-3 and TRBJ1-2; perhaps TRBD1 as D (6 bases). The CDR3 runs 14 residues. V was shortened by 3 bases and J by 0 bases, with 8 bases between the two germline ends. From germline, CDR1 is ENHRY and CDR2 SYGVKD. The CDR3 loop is CAISDRGTNYGYTF. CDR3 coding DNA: TGTGCCATCAGTGACAGGGGAACTAACTATGGCTACACCTTC.

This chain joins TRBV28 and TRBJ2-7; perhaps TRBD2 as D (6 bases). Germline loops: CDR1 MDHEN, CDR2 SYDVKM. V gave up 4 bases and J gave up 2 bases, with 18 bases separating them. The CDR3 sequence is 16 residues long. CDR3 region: CASSSRVWRGTYEQYF. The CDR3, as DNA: TGTGCCAGCAGTTCCAGAGTGTGGCGGGGAACCTACGAGCAGTACTTC.

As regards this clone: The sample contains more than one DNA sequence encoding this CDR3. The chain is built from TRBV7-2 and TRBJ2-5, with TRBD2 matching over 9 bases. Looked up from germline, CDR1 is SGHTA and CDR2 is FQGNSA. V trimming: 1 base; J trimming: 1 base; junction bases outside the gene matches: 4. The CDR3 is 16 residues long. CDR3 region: CASSLGLAGAQETQYF. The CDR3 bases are TGTGCCAGCAGCTTAGGATTAGCGGGGGCCCAAGAGACCCAGTACTTC.

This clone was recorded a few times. As DNA, the CDR3 is TGTGCCAGCAGTTCTAACGGGGGGGCTGAAGCTTTCTTT. It codes for CASSSNGGAEAFF. The J gene is TRBJ1-1, the V gene TRBV5-4; D might be TRBD1 (5 bases). Germline V gene sequence: CDR1 SGHNT, CDR2 YYREEE (reference sequence). The ends were cut back, 5 bases at V and 6 bases at J, with 14 bases in the middle. The CDR3 has 13 amino acids.

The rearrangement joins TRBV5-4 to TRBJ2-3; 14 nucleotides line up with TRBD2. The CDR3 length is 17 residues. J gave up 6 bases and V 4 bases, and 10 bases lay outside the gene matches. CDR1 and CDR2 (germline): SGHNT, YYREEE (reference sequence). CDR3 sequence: CASSRPGTSGSGDTQYF. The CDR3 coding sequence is TGTGCCAGCAGCCGTCCCGGGACTAGCGGGAGTGGGGATACGCAGTATTTT. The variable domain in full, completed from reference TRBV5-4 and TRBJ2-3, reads ETGVTQSPTHLIKTRGQQVTLRCSSQSGHNTVSWYQQALGQGPQFIFQYYREEENGRGNFPPRFSGLQFPNYSSELNVNALELDDSALYLCASSRPGTSGSGDTQYFGPGTRLTVL.

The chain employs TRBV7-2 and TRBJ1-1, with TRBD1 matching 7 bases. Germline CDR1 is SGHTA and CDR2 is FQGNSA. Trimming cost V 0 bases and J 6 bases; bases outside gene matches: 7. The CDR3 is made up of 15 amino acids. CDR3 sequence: CASSLAAGQSPEAFF. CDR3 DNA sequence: TGTGCCAGCAGCTTAGCCGCGGGACAGTCCCCTGAAGCTTTCTTT.

The chain's CDR3 is CASSFADTQYF. CDR3 DNA: TGTGCCAGCAGTTTCGCAGATACGCAGTATTTT. V gene TRBV27 combines with J gene TRBJ2-3; D is unclear. Germline V gene sequence: CDR1 MNHEY, CDR2 SMNVEV (reference sequence). The V end lost 3 bases, the J end lost 4 bases, and 2 bases lay between the germline ends. The CDR3 length is 11 residues.

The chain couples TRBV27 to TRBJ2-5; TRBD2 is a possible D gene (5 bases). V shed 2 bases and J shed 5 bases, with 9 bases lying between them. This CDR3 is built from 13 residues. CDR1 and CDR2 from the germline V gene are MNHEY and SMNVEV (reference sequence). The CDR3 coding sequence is TGTGCCAGCAGTTTAGGCGGGTCGGAGACCCAGTACTTC. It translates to CASSLGGSETQYF.

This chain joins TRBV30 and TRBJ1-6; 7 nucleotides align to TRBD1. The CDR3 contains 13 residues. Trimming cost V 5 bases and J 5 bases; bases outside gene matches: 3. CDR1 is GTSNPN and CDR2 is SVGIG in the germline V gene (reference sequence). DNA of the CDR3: TGTGCCTGGGGGGACAGCCATAATTCACCCCTCCACTTT. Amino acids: CAWGDSHNSPLHF.

CDR3 amino acids: CASRTGEPNQPQHF. In nucleotides, the CDR3 is TGTGCCAGCAGGACGGGGGAACCCAATCAGCCCCAGCATTTT. The chain employs TRBV27 and TRBJ1-5; possibly TRBD1 for D (5 bases). There are 14 residues in the CDR3. CDR1 MNHEY and CDR2 SMNVEV come from the germline V gene (reference sequence). V was cut by 6 bases and J by 3 bases, with 12 bases left in between.

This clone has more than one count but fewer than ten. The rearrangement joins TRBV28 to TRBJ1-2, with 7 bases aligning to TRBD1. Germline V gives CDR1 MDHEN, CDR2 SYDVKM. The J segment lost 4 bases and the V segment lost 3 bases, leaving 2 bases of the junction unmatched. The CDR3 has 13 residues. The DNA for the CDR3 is TGTGCCAGCAGTTTGGACAGGATCTATGGCTACACCTTC. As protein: CASSLDRIYGYTF.

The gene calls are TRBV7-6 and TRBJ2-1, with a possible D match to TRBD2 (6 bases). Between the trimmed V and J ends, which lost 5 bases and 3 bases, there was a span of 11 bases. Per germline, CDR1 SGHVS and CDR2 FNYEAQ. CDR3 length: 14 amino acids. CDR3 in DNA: TGTGCCAGCAGCCCGGGGGACTTCTACAATGAGCAGTTCTTC. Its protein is CASSPGDFYNEQFF.

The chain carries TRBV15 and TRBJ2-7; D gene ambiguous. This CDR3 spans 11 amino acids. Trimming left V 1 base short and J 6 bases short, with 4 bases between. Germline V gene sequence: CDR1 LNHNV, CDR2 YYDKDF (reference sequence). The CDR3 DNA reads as TGTGCCACCAGCAGAGCCGGCGAGCAGTACTTC. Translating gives CATSRAGEQYF. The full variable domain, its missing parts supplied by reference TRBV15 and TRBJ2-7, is DAMVIQNPRYQVTQFGKPVTLSCSQTLNHNVMYWYQQKSSQAPKLLFHYYDKDFNNEADTPDNFQSRRPNTSFCFLDIRSPGLGDTAMYLCATSRAGEQYFGPGTRLTVT.